This entry lists 14 T cell receptor beta chains sequenced from one sample in a study of blood T cell repertoires in COVID-19. The method was immunoSEQ multiplex PCR; TCRdb's version includes in-frame clones alone and lacks a portion of them. This table holds 450,000 or so clones, 89% found once. Sample: peripheral blood. Receptors were obtained from a woman in her thirties or forties with COVID-19, enrolled during active disease.

The rearrangement links TRBV6-2 or TRBV6-3 to TRBJ2-5, with no clear D. In germline, CDR1 is MNHEY, CDR2 SVGEGT. This CDR3 has 12 residues. With 1 base removed from V and 5 bases from J, the gap between germline ends came to 5 bases. The CDR3 coding sequence is TGTGCCAGCAGTTACTACGGGGAGACCCAGTACTTC. This codes for CASSYYGETQYF.

The chain employs TRBV9 and TRBJ2-2; 8 nucleotides match TRBD2. Losses at the gene ends were 2 bases for V and 4 bases for J; bases not matched to a gene: 4. Per the germline V gene, CDR1 is SGDLS and CDR2 is YYNGEE. The CDR3 loop spans 15 amino acids. Here the CDR3 reads CASSVIGGATGELFF. The CDR3, as DNA: TGTGCCAGCAGCGTGATCGGGGGGGCCACCGGGGAGCTGTTTTTT.

J is TRBJ1-1 and V is TRBV5-1; weak D call: TRBD1 (6 bases). Looked up from germline, CDR1 is SGHRS and CDR2 is YFSETQ. The CDR3 has 13 residues. Trimming pared 4 bases from V and 1 base from J, leaving 8 bases between. As DNA, the CDR3 is TGCGCCAGCAGCCCACAGGGGAACACTGAAGCTTTCTTT. It specifies CASSPQGNTEAFF.

This chain connects TRBV4-3 to TRBJ2-3, with a weak D call TRBD2 (8 bases). Trimming stripped 1 base from V and 0 bases from J, with 23 bases between. Per the germline V gene, CDR1 is LGHNA and CDR2 is YSLEER. This CDR3 region has 20 residues. The DNA for the CDR3 is TGCGCCAGCAGCCAAGGGGTCGGGGGGGACAGCGACGCTAGCACAGATACGCAGTATTTT. This encodes CASSQGVGGDSDASTDTQYF.

The V gene is TRBV28, the J gene TRBJ2-4, with 10 bases matching TRBD1. CDR1 is MDHEN, CDR2 SYDVKM, per germline. V lost 6 bases, J lost 8 bases, and 10 bases stayed unmatched. There are 15 residues in the CDR3. CDR3 amino acids: CASRPTGGGWHIQYF. CDR3 in DNA: TGTGCCAGCAGACCGACAGGGGGCGGTTGGCACATTCAGTACTTC.

The chain recombines TRBV3-1 (or the pseudogene TRBV3-2) with TRBJ2-3, with 12 bases matching TRBD2. V lost 4 bases to trimming and J lost 3 bases; unmatched junction nucleotides: 8. The CDR3 contains 17 residues. CDR1 and CDR2 (germline): LGHDT, YNNKEL (reference sequence). The CDR3 nucleotides read TGTGCCAGCAGCCTTCATCTAGCGGGGGGGCAGACAGATACGCAGTATTTT. Translated, it gives CASSLHLAGGQTDTQYF.

The rearrangement links TRBV7-2 to TRBJ2-1; possibly TRBD2 for D (6 bases). Germline loops: CDR1 SGHTA, CDR2 FQGNSA. V lost 1 base and J 4 bases, leaving 11 bases between the germline ends. This CDR3 region has 15 residues. The CDR3 DNA reads TGTGCCAGCAGCTTAGGGAGCGGAGGGTACAATGAGCAGTTCTTC. Translating gives CASSLGSGGYNEQFF.

The V and J genes are TRBV6-1 and TRBJ1-1; D is undetermined. CDR1 MNHNS and CDR2 SASEGT come from the germline V gene. This CDR3 comprises 16 residues. The germline V and J ends were trimmed by 4 bases and 4 bases, with 19 bases remaining between them. Written as DNA, the CDR3 is TGTGCCAGCAGTGTAAAGCAGCCCGTCGGAGGCACTGAAGCTTTCTTT. Protein product: CASSVKQPVGGTEAFF.

The chain carries TRBV7-2 and TRBJ1-5; weak D call: TRBD1 (6 bases). Germline CDR1 SGHTA, CDR2 FQGNSA. This CDR3 comprises 17 residues. Trimming removed 1 base from V and 7 bases from J, with 20 bases in between. Here the CDR3 reads CASSLDDRITGKQPQHF. The DNA for the CDR3 is TGTGCCAGCAGCTTAGACGACAGGATCACTGGAAAACAGCCCCAGCATTTT.

CDR3 sequence reads: CASSLAGLPMNTEAFF. The CDR3 nucleotides read TGTGCCAGCAGCTTAGCAGGACTACCAATGAACACTGAAGCTTTCTTT. The V call is TRBV7-9, the J call TRBJ1-1; the D is unclear. The CDR3 sequence is 16 residues long. V shed 0 bases and J shed 0 bases, with 11 bases lying between them. Germline-derived CDR1 and CDR2 are SEHNR and FQNEAQ (reference sequence).

The chain is built from TRBV28 and TRBJ1-2; D unresolved. Germline lookup yields CDR1 MDHEN and CDR2 SYDVKM. Trimming took 3 bases from V and 2 from J, leaving 7 bases between them. The CDR3 consists of 13 residues. CDR3 bases: TGTGCCAGCAGTTTGAACAGAAACTATGGCTACACCTTC. It specifies CASSLNRNYGYTF.

The V and J genes are TRBV19 and TRBJ1-4; no clear D gene. The CDR3 runs to 13 residues. The V end lost 9 bases, the J end lost 7 bases, and 15 bases lay between the germline ends. The germline gives CDR1 LNHDA, CDR2 SQIVND (reference sequence). CDR3 amino acids: CASRVGEGEKLFF. Here the CDR3 DNA reads TGTGCCAGCCGTGTGGGAGAGGGTGAAAAACTGTTTTTT.

The CDR3: CATADRSYEQYF. In DNA, the CDR3 is TGCGCCACCGCGGACAGGTCATACGAGCAGTACTTC. The gene calls are TRBV10-1 and TRBJ2-7, with 7 bases identical to TRBD1. In germline, CDR1 is WNHNN, CDR2 SYGVQD (reference sequence). CDR3 length: 12 residues. V trimming: 10 bases; J trimming: 4 bases; junction bases outside the gene matches: 7.

This clone showed up just a few times. The chain has TRBV19 and TRBJ2-3, with a tentative D call TRBD2 (6 bases). This CDR3 region has 14 residues. V was cut by 9 bases and J by 1 base, with 14 bases left in between. Germline V lookup: CDR1 LNHDA, CDR2 SQIVND (reference sequence). CDR3 in amino acids: CASGRGSGTDTQYF. CDR3 in DNA: TGTGCCAGCGGGAGAGGATCTGGCACAGATACGCAGTATTTT.